Listed below are T cell receptor beta chains from one sample, sequenced in a study of CD8+ T cells in alopecia areata. Generated by immunoSEQ multiplex PCR, the TCRdb table keeps only in-frame clones and is missing some. The table lists under 150,000 clones, more than 40% of them singletons, with approximately 0.46% in the top ten. Here the sequenced sample was CD4+ T cells sorted from blood, taken at week 4, from a patient treated with tofacitinib. These receptors were obtained from a human donor with alopecia areata. The CDR3 runs from the conserved cysteine through the conserved F or W. The D gene is left open where the match is weak. The size of a clone is reported for some rows only, either as once, few or many, or as a class for expanded clones.

.,TRBJ2-7,TRBD1,TRBV30,CAWNSGRGRSGQYF,TGTGCCTGGAACTCTGGCAGGGGGCGGTCGGGGCAGTACTTC
.,TRBJ1-1,.,TRBV5-4,CASRLTQGMNTEAFF,TGTGCCAGCAGACTAACACAGGGCATGAACACTGAAGCTTTCTTT
.,TRBJ2-4,TRBD1,TRBV30,CAWSPTGEPLAKNIQYF,TGTGCCTGGAGTCCTACAGGGGAACCTCTAGCCAAAAACATTCAGTACTTC
.,TRBJ2-2,.,TRBV5-1,CASSVTQLITTQRKANTGELFF,TGCGCCAGCAGCGTGACACAACTAATCACCACACAAAGGAAAGCGAACACCGGGGAGCTGTTTTTT
.,TRBJ1-1,TRBD1,TRBV4-1,CASSPGEGAEAFF,TGCGCCAGCAGCCCTGGAGAGGGGGCGGAAGCTTTCTTT
few,TRBJ1-2,TRBD1,TRBV7-2,CASSPDRGARGYTF,TGTGCCAGCAGCCCGGACAGGGGAGCTCGTGGCTACACCTTC
.,TRBJ1-2,.,TRBV5-1,CASSPTSNYGYTF,TGCGCCAGCAGCCCTACCTCTAACTATGGCTACACCTTC
few,TRBJ2-3,.,TRBV2,CASGTGVTDTQYF,TGTGCCAGCGGTACGGGTGTCACAGATACGCAGTATTTT
.,TRBJ1-2,.,TRBV19,CASSPHGNYGYTF,TGTGCCAGTAGTCCCCACGGTAACTATGGCTACACCTTC
.,TRBJ2-5,.,TRBV7-9,CASSFFGGSETQYF,TGTGCCAGCAGCTTTTTTGGGGGATCGGAGACCCAGTACTTC
.,TRBJ2-5,.,TRBV6-5,CASRAEETQYF,TGTGCCAGCAGGGCCGAGGAGACCCAGTACTTC
few,TRBJ2-1,TRBD2,TRBV9,CASSADPVGRGNYNEQFF,TGTGCCAGCAGCGCCGACCCTGTCGGGCGGGGGAACTACAATGAGCAGTTCTTC
.,TRBJ2-7,TRBD2,TRBV29-1,CSVRGTTYEQYF,TGCAGCGTTAGAGGGACTACCTACGAGCAGTACTTC
.,TRBJ2-3,.,TRBV29-1,CSVSGTITDTQYF,TGCAGCGTCTCCGGGACCATCACAGATACGCAGTATTTT
.,TRBJ2-6,.,TRBV5-1,CASSLGLVSGANVLTF,TGCGCCAGCAGCTTGGGACTTGTCTCTGGGGCCAACGTCCTGACTTTC
few,TRBJ2-6,.,TRBV4-2,CASSLSGANVLTF,TGTGCCAGCAGCCTCTCTGGGGCCAACGTCCTGACTTTC
.,TRBJ1-1,TRBD1,TRBV6-5,CASNPQGDTEAFF,TGTGCCAGCAATCCACAGGGGGACACTGAAGCTTTCTTT
few,TRBJ2-3,.,TRBV7-2,CASSLEYRTTDTQYF,TGTGCCAGCAGCTTAGAATATCGCACCACAGATACGCAGTATTTT
.,TRBJ2-5,TRBD2,TRBV7-8,CASSPRTSGRPETQYF,TGTGCCAGCAGCCCGCGGACTAGCGGGAGGCCGGAGACCCAGTACTTC
.,TRBJ2-2,.,TRBV7-3,CASSPGYGELFF,TGTGCCAGCAGCCCCGGTTACGGGGAGCTGTTTTTT
.,TRBJ2-7,.,TRBV28,CASQRGSYEQYF,TGTGCCAGCCAACGGGGGTCCTACGAGCAGTACTTC
.,TRBJ2-3,.,TRBV2,CASTQRFFRTDLTDTQYF,TGTGCCAGCACCCAGAGGTTTTTTAGGACAGATCTCACAGATACGCAGTATTTT
.,TRBJ2-7,.,TRBV6-6,CASTPTYAARVYEQYF,TGTGCCAGCACTCCCACTTACGCGGCGAGGGTCTACGAGCAGTACTTC
few,TRBJ1-6,.,TRBV6-5,CASKSGRNSPLHF,TGTGCCAGCAAGTCGGGAAGGAATTCACCCCTCCACTTT
few,TRBJ1-2,.,TRBV4-1,CASSQEELNYGYTF,TGCGCCAGCAGCCAAGAGGAGCTTAACTATGGCTACACCTTC
once,TRBJ1-2,.,TRBV9,CASSVSGNYGYTF,TGTGCCAGCAGCGTATCTGGAAACTATGGCTACACCTTC
few,TRBJ1-1,.,TRBV7-9,CASSLVEGVGRPLEAFF,TGTGCCAGCAGCTTAGTTGAAGGAGTCGGCCGCCCCCTTGAAGCTTTCTTT
few,TRBJ1-5,.,TRBV6-5,CATSGGGSGQPQHF,TGTGCCACCTCGGGAGGTGGGTCAGGTCAGCCCCAGCATTTT
.,TRBJ1-5,TRBD1,TRBV4-1,CASGTDINQPQHF,TGCGCCAGCGGGACAGACATCAATCAGCCCCAGCATTTT
.,TRBJ2-6,.,TRBV4-1,CASSQVAGSSGANVLTF,TGCGCCAGCAGCCAAGTTGCTGGGAGCTCTGGGGCCAACGTCCTGACTTTC
few,TRBJ2-1,.,TRBV18,CASSPTPGTSYNEQFF,TGTGCCAGCTCACCGACGCCGGGTACCTCCTACAATGAGCAGTTCTTC
.,TRBJ1-3,.,TRBV30,CAWRVNPGPGNTIYF,TGTGCCTGGAGGGTGAATCCCGGTCCCGGAAACACCATATATTTT
few,TRBJ1-3,TRBD1,TRBV7-2,CASSHDRGVGNTIYF,TGTGCCAGCAGCCATGACAGGGGAGTTGGAAACACCATATATTTT
few,TRBJ2-7,TRBD2,TRBV13,CASSSRGGASYEQYF,TGTGCCAGCAGCTCTCGCGGGGGGGCGAGCTACGAGCAGTACTTC
.,TRBJ2-3,.,TRBV29-1,CSVDRDSQNTQYF,TGCAGCGTTGATAGGGACTCACAGAATACGCAGTATTTT
.,TRBJ2-5,.,TRBV7-8,CASSKLRAQETQYF,TGTGCCAGCAGCAAACTAAGGGCACAAGAGACCCAGTACTTC
.,TRBJ1-6,TRBD1,TRBV18,CASSPDRGNSPLHF,TGTGCCAGCTCACCAGACAGGGGGAATTCACCCCTCCACTTT
.,TRBJ2-7,.,TRBV29-1,CSVSKTIRGSYEQYF,TGCAGCGTGTCTAAGACAATTAGGGGCTCCTACGAGCAGTACTTC
once,TRBJ2-3,TRBD2,TRBV30,CAWSVISGGSDTQYF,TGTGCCTGGAGTGTGATTAGCGGGGGATCCGATACGCAGTATTTT
.,TRBJ1-1,.,TRBV30,CAWRGWENTEAFF,TGTGCCTGGCGGGGCTGGGAGAACACTGAAGCTTTCTTT